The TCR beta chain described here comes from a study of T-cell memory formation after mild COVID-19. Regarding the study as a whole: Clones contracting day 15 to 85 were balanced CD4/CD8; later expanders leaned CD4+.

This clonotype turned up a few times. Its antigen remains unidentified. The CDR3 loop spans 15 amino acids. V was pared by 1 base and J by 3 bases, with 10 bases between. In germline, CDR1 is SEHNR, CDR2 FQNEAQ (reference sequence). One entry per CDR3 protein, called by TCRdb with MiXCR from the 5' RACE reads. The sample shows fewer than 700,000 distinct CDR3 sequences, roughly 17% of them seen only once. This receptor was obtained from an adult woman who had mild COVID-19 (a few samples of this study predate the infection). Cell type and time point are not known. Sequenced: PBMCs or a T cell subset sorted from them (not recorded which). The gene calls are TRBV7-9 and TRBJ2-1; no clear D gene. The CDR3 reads CASSLGGHLYNEQFF. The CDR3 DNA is TGTGCCAGCAGCTTAGGTGGCCACCTCTACAATGAGCAGTTCTTC.